This TCR beta chain was retrieved from a study of T cells in Graves' hyperthyroidism and ophthalmopathy (dated by TCRdb to about 2019). With respect to the entire study: TCR V-J signatures able to tell the groups apart were searched for in a discovery cohort of 90 to 100 patients, of whom 43 had Graves' ophthalmopathy and under 65 had stable Graves' hyperthyroidism. The roughly 100 discovery patients were randomly divided into training and test sets at a 7:3 ratio. In more than five Graves' hyperthyroidism patients, the study also compared T-cell repertoires from thyroid tissue with T-cell repertoires from blood. An independent validation cohort of fewer than 20 hyperthyroidism patients and approximately 17 patients who later progressed to ophthalmopathy tested prospective prediction of ophthalmopathy. The paper reports TCR Vbeta CDR3 sequencing of 140 or so peripheral blood samples: approximately 41 ophthalmopathy, some 80 hyperthyroidism and around 17 progressor patients. Once sampling was done, hyperthyroidism patients were given methimazole at a starting dose of 30 mg daily, whereas ophthalmopathy patients were given high-dose intravenous methylprednisolone.

The paper as a whole reports these results and caveats: A model built on a 13 V-J signature distinguished ophthalmopathy from stable hyperthyroidism, reaching about 88% sensitivity and around 81% specificity in cross-validation and 80%/75% in testing. Most expanded thyroid clonotypes (frequency above 0.001) were also detected in blood, suggesting blood repertoires may reflect thyroid immune responses. In validation, the model predicted progression to ophthalmopathy a median of around 6.5 months before onset, with roughly 68% sensitivity and almost 75% specificity. No statistical method was used to fix the sample size in advance, and group allocation was not hidden from the investigators.

As concerns this clonotype: Its antigen specificity is not known. One base away there is no much larger clone; base qualities are not given.

The TCR beta CDR3 regions were amplified from RNA transcripts. A first-round RT-PCR of the TCR CDR3 used the HTBI primer set with the Qiagen OneStep RT-PCR kit. A second multiplex PCR round built the libraries, followed by size selection and purification. Libraries were sequenced paired-end with 100 bp reads on an Illumina HiSeq2000. The authors' pipeline ran thus. SOAPnuke was used to process the raw data, removing reads that contained adapters or uncalled bases, had a mean Phred below 15, or lacked an exact match to the constant primer or identifier. High-quality paired reads were merged using COPE v1.2.5, and each unique nucleotide sequence was defined as a clonotype. MiTCR v1.1 was used to align clonotypes to the IMGT TRBV, TRBD and TRBJ reference segments. Only V-J combinations with frequency above 0.0001, covering roughly 99% of repertoires, were analysed. The TCS score was defined as the ratio of F50 (clonal expansion) to E x V (chaos), calculated using BLOSUM62-based TCRdist between CDR3 peptides within each V-J. Welch's t-statistics and random forest reduced roughly 540 V-J features to around 14, which were used in a naive Bayes classifier (R e1071). The Morisita-Horn index was used to measure how similar the thyroid and blood repertoires were. TCRdb reanalyzed the raw reads on its own, using fastp at Q25 for trimming and MiXCR for clone calling, and kept in-frame beta chains. Rows are unified per CDR3 protein, each entry keeping the most common DNA and genes. The V and J calls and clone size come from TCRdb's table, not from the authors' own analysis. For this sample the table gives roughly 500,000 distinct CDR3 sequences, of which approximately 44% were detected only once. The ten largest clones add up to around 17% of the sample.

A distance of 9 bases separates the germline ends of V and J, which lose 0 bases and 3 bases respectively. Taken from cysteine to phenylalanine, the CDR3 has 16 residues. Left in the record is the CDR3 DNA by itself, 48 bases read in frame from the first base. The germline V gene (reference sequence) gives CDR1 as MNHNY and CDR2 as SVGAGI. Exclusion was applied to patients with uncontrolled infections, other autoimmune diseases, pregnancy or lactation. Diagnoses were based on clinical symptoms, serum thyroxine and TRAb, thyroid ultrasound and orbital computed tomography. Total RNA was extracted using Trizol reagent, and RNA quality was assessed on an Agilent 2100 Bioanalyzer.

Sample: peripheral blood or thyroid tissue (not recorded which). The clonotype comes from an adult woman with Graves' disease, either hyperthyroidism or ophthalmopathy (not recorded which). The chain is made from TRBV6-6 and TRBJ2-6, and perhaps TRBD1 as D gene, on 5 matching bases. This receptor has the CDR3 CASSYSAGLGANVLTF. The base sequence is TGTGCCAGCAGTTACTCGGCAGGGCTTGGGGCCAACGTCCTGACTTTC.